The 21 T cell receptor beta chains below come from one sample, sequenced in a study of cytomegalovirus exposure and HLA in healthy donors. Assay: immunoSEQ multiplex PCR; the TCRdb copy retains only in-frame clones and omits some. The sample lists 160,000 or so clones, 70% to 90% occurring once. Input material: PBMCs. All receptors derive from a man aged 18 to 29 in good health and CMV-seronegative.

The chain recombines TRBV28 with TRBJ1-4; D ambiguous. The CDR3 has 15 residues. CDR1 and CDR2 (germline): MDHEN, SYDVKM. V dropped 9 bases and J dropped 0 bases, with 14 bases sitting between them. The CDR3 region is CASSRGEATNEKLFF. CDR3 bases: TGTGCCAGTTCTCGGGGAGAAGCAACTAATGAAAAACTGTTTTTT.

A remark on this clone: The junction does not match germline at one end; this may be a read error. The chain's CDR3 is CASSKRTGVNTEAFF. CDR3 nucleotide sequence: TGCGCCAGCAGCAAACGGACAGGGGTGAATACTGAAGCTTTCTTT. The V and J genes are TRBV4-1 and TRBJ1-1, with 9 bases identical to TRBD1. The germline V gene encodes CDR1 MGHRA and CDR2 YSYEKL. This CDR3 contains 15 residues.

The genes are TRBV5-6 and TRBJ2-4, with D tentatively TRBD2 (6 bases). Looked up from germline, CDR1 is SGHDT and CDR2 is YYEEEE. The CDR3 covers 16 residues. V gave up 4 bases and J gave up 0 bases, with 14 bases separating them. For the CDR3, the DNA is TGTGCCAGCAGCACCCCACAAGCGGGAGCCAAAAACATTCAGTACTTC. It encodes CASSTPQAGAKNIQYF.

The rearrangement joins TRBV5-1 to TRBJ1-1; D is uncertain. V lost 0 bases, J lost 1 base, and 10 bases lay in between. Germline V CDR1 and CDR2: SGHRS, YFSETQ. The length of the CDR3 is 15 residues. The CDR3 sequence is CASSLEPGGNTEAFF. In DNA, the CDR3 is TGCGCCAGCAGCTTGGAGCCAGGTGGGAACACTGAAGCTTTCTTT.

Only a few counts were recorded for this clone. CDR3 bases: TGCGCCAGCTCCGCCGGGACTTACTACGAGCAGTACTTC. This codes for CASSAGTYYEQYF. J is TRBJ2-7 and V is TRBV5-1; tentative D call: TRBD2 (6 bases). This CDR3 has 13 amino acids. The germline V gene has CDR1 SGHRS and CDR2 YFSETQ. Trimming shortened V by 7 bases and J by 3 bases, and 14 bases separated the two germline ends.

This clone has only one observation. This chain uses TRBV14 with TRBJ2-2, with D possibly TRBD1 on 6 matching bases. CDR1 is SGHDN and CDR2 is FVKESK in the germline V gene. Trimming cost V 3 bases and J 7 bases, with 15 bases left between them. CDR3 size: 15 residues. CDR3 nucleotides: TGTGCCAGCAGCCACACACAGGGTTTTGTCGGGGAGCTGTTTTTT. Translating gives CASSHTQGFVGELFF.

In this sample, this clone turned up once. The V gene is TRBV6-5, the J gene TRBJ2-7, with D perhaps TRBD2 (6 bases). This CDR3 spans 15 amino acids. Trimming removed 5 bases from V and 4 bases from J, with 18 bases in between. The germline CDR1 and CDR2 sequences are MNHEY and SVGAGI. CDR3 sequence (DNA): TGTGCCAGCAGTATCTCCGGGACTTTTCTTTACGAGCAGTACTTC. Residues: CASSISGTFLYEQYF.

This chain connects TRBV4-2 to TRBJ1-5, with 10 bases matching TRBD1. This CDR3 region has 16 residues. Germline CDR1 reads LGHNA; CDR2 reads YNFKEQ. With V trimmed by 2 bases and J by 5 bases, 6 bases remained unmatched. The CDR3 here is CASSQSVGTGDQPQHF. The DNA for the CDR3 is TGTGCCAGCAGCCAAAGTGTAGGGACAGGGGATCAGCCCCAGCATTTT.

The table lists this clone with a few counts. The rearrangement joins TRBV28 to TRBJ2-7; TRBD1 matches at 8 bases. V dropped 7 bases and J dropped 2; count of bases not matched to a gene: 4. Germline lookup yields CDR1 MDHEN and CDR2 SYDVKM. The CDR3 spans 13 residues. The CDR3: CASTTGGPYEQYF. The CDR3 coding sequence is TGTGCCAGCACAACAGGGGGACCCTACGAGCAGTACTTC.

The chain carries TRBV10-2 and TRBJ1-2; D might be TRBD1 (6 bases). V was cut by 3 bases and J by 2 bases, with 13 bases left in between. CDR1 and CDR2 from the germline V gene are WSHSY and SAAADI. The CDR3 sequence is 15 residues long. CDR3 sequence: CASSDSWTANYGYTF. The CDR3 nucleotides are TGCGCCAGCAGTGATAGCTGGACAGCCAACTATGGCTACACCTTC.

J is TRBJ2-3 and V is TRBV2; 10 bases align to TRBD2. After removal of 3 bases from V and 6 bases from J, the junction contained 15 bases not matched to a gene. This CDR3 is built from 18 residues. Germline V lookup: CDR1 SNHLY, CDR2 FYNNEI. The DNA of the CDR3 is TGTGCCAGCAGTGATTCCCCGGGACTAGCGACCCCTGGGGATACGCAGTATTTT. Residues: CASSDSPGLATPGDTQYF.

The rearrangement joins TRBV4-1 to TRBJ1-2; a weak D match, TRBD1 (6 bases). V lost 2 bases and J 6 bases, leaving 19 bases between the germline ends. The germline V gene has CDR1 MGHRA and CDR2 YSYEKL. This CDR3 region has 16 residues. Here the CDR3 reads CASSQPGTLHSDGYTF. In nucleotides, the CDR3 is TGCGCCAGCAGCCAACCGGGGACATTGCACTCGGATGGCTACACCTTC.

V gene TRBV28 combines with J gene TRBJ1-4, with 7 nucleotides matching TRBD1. CDR3 length: 14 residues. The germline V gene has CDR1 MDHEN and CDR2 SYDVKM. V lost 2 bases to trimming and J lost 6 bases; unmatched junction nucleotides: 3. CDR3 residues: CASSLDREDEKLFF. CDR3 in DNA: TGTGCCAGCAGTTTAGACAGGGAGGATGAAAAACTGTTTTTT.

The rearrangement links TRBV19 to TRBJ2-2, with TRBD2 matching 9 bases. Germline assignment: CDR1 LNHDA and CDR2 SQIVND (reference sequence). V shed 7 bases, J shed 1 base, and the junction held 10 bases outside the gene matches. The CDR3 is 17 residues long. The CDR3: CASTSGLAGRNTGELFF. In nucleotides, the CDR3 is TGTGCCAGTACCTCGGGGCTAGCGGGAAGGAACACCGGGGAGCTGTTTTTT.

The V and J genes are TRBV19 and TRBJ2-1, with D perhaps matching TRBD2 (5 bases). Germline assignment: CDR1 LNHDA and CDR2 SQIVND (reference sequence). Trimming shortened V by 5 bases and J by 0 bases, and 8 bases separated the two germline ends. This CDR3 contains 14 residues. CDR3 loop: CASSPGNSYNEQFF. Written as DNA, the CDR3 is TGTGCCAGTAGTCCCGGGAACTCCTACAATGAGCAGTTCTTC.

The rearrangement uses TRBV6-6 and TRBJ1-1; maybe TRBD1 (5 bases). The V end was cut by 6 bases, the J end by 5 bases, with 19 bases between. This CDR3 contains 15 residues. The germline gives CDR1 MNHNY, CDR2 SVGAGI (reference sequence). This chain's CDR3 is CASSLLGSGGTEAFF. CDR3 nucleotide sequence: TGTGCCAGCAGCCTGTTGGGTTCGGGGGGGACTGAAGCTTTCTTT.

The chain employs TRBV7-2 and TRBJ2-3; 10 bases agree with TRBD1. Trimming took 5 bases from V and 1 from J; bases not matched to a gene: 0. Germline CDR1 reads SGHTA; CDR2 reads FQGNSA. This CDR3 is built from 14 residues. CDR3 residues: CASSGTGGTDTQYF. The CDR3 DNA reads as TGTGCCAGCAGCGGGACAGGGGGCACAGATACGCAGTATTTT.

The chain uses TRBV20-1 and TRBJ2-7, with unresolved D. This CDR3 has 11 amino acids. Trimming pared 6 bases from V and 2 bases from J, leaving 8 bases between. CDR1 and CDR2 from the germline V gene are DFQATT and SNEGSKA (reference sequence). CDR3 amino acids: CSAGSPYEQYV. In nucleotides, the CDR3 is TGCAGTGCCGGTAGCCCCTACGAGCAGTACGTC.

The V gene is TRBV7-9, the J gene TRBJ2-7; weak D call: TRBD1 (5 bases). This CDR3 is 12 amino acids long. Trimming shortened V by 5 bases and J by 6 bases, and 11 bases separated the two germline ends. CDR1 and CDR2 (germline): SEHNR, FQNEAQ (reference sequence). The CDR3 sequence: CASSGLTVEQYV. In DNA, the CDR3 is TGTGCCAGCAGCGGGTTGACAGTCGAGCAGTACGTC.

The V call is TRBV2, the J call TRBJ2-7; tentative D call: TRBD1 (6 bases). The CDR3 is 13 amino acids. CDR1 is SNHLY and CDR2 is FYNNEI in the germline V gene. V was shortened by 4 bases and J by 7 bases, with 14 bases between the two germline ends. This chain's CDR3 is CASSGQVATEQYV. The DNA for the CDR3 is TGTGCCAGCAGTGGACAGGTCGCGACAGAGCAGTACGTC.

The chain has TRBV6-1 and TRBJ2-6; TRBD1 matches 7 bases. V gave up 4 bases and J gave up 3 bases; unmatched junction bases: 9. Germline V lookup: CDR1 MNHNS, CDR2 SASEGT. The CDR3 runs to 17 residues. The CDR3 bases are TGTGCCAGCAGTGGTACAGGGGATAAAAATGGGGCCAACGTCCTGACTTTC. This translates into CASSGTGDKNGANVLTF.